A single sample is the source of the 23 T cell receptor beta chains below, sequenced in a study of blood T cell repertoires in COVID-19. The repertoire was sequenced with immunoSEQ multiplex PCR; TCRdb's copy has only in-frame clones and lacks some. Of 200,000 to 250,000 clones listed, about three quarters are singletons. Input material: peripheral blood. All receptors derive from a woman aged 70-85 years with acute or convalescent COVID-19.

The chain combines TRBV18 with TRBJ2-3; 7 bases fit TRBD2. V dropped 3 bases and J dropped 2; count of bases not matched to a gene: 2. The CDR3 loop spans 14 amino acids. From germline, CDR1 is KGHSH and CDR2 LQKENI. The CDR3: CASSPGTNTDTQYF. In DNA, the CDR3 is TGTGCCAGCTCACCGGGGACTAACACAGATACGCAGTATTTT.

The rearrangement uses TRBV5-1 and TRBJ2-1; TRBD2 matches 7 bases. CDR3 length: 14 residues. Germline V gene data show CDR1 as SGHRS and CDR2 as YFSETQ. V trimming: 7 bases; J trimming: 7 bases; junction bases outside the gene matches: 11. The CDR3 DNA follows: TGCGCCAGCCGCGTTGTAGGCGGGAGTAATGAGCAGTTCTTC. It translates to CASRVVGGSNEQFF.

This clone was counted once. The genes are TRBV7-3 and TRBJ2-6; weak D call: TRBD1 (5 bases). This CDR3 is built from 15 residues. Trimming took 4 bases from V and 0 from J, leaving 7 bases between them. Germline V gene lookup returns CDR1 SGHTA and CDR2 FQGTGA. The CDR3 sequence: CASSSQVSGANVLTF. The CDR3 coding sequence is TGTGCCAGCAGCTCACAGGTCTCTGGGGCCAACGTCCTGACTTTC.

This clone showed up just a few times. This chain connects TRBV28 to TRBJ1-1; perhaps TRBD1 as D (6 bases). Germline V gene sequence: CDR1 MDHEN, CDR2 SYDVKM. Trimming shortened V by 5 bases and J by 4 bases, and 14 bases separated the two germline ends. This CDR3 region has 14 residues. CDR3 DNA sequence: TGTGCCAGCAGTAGGGGGGGGCTCGGCACTGAAGCTTTCTTT. Translating gives CASSRGGLGTEAFF.

The chain recombines TRBV5-1 with TRBJ2-3, with 12 bases that match TRBD2. Germline assignment: CDR1 SGHRS and CDR2 YFSETQ. V was clipped by 5 bases and J by 2 bases; unmatched bases: 6. This CDR3 has 16 residues. This chain's CDR3 is CASSKTSGSNTDTQYF. The CDR3 DNA follows: TGCGCCAGCAGTAAGACTAGCGGGAGTAACACAGATACGCAGTATTTT. The complete variable domain, with remaining parts taken from reference TRBV5-1 and TRBJ2-3, reads KAGVTQTPRYLIKTRGQQVTLSCSPISGHRSVSWYQQTPGQGLQFLFEYFSETQRNKGNFPGRFSGRQFSNSRSEMNVSTLELGDSALYLCASSKTSGSNTDTQYFGPGTRLTVL.

The chain links TRBV11-2 to TRBJ2-3, with 7 bases aligning to TRBD1. There are 15 residues in the CDR3. V shed 5 bases, J shed 5 bases, and the junction held 10 bases outside the gene matches. In germline, CDR1 is SGHAT, CDR2 FQNNGV. The CDR3 region has the DNA TGTGCCAGCAGCGCTACAGGGGCCCTTGGAGATACGCAGTATTTT. Its translation is CASSATGALGDTQYF. The whole variable domain, remainder taken from reference TRBV11-2 and TRBJ2-3, is EAGVAQSPRYKIIEKRQSVAFWCNPISGHATLYWYQQILGQGPKLLIQFQNNGVVDDSQLPKDRFSAERLKGVDSTLKIQPAKLEDSAVYLCASSATGALGDTQYFGPGTRLTVL.

The rearrangement uses TRBV3-1 (or the pseudogene TRBV3-2) and TRBJ1-2; tentatively, D is TRBD1 (5 bases). The CDR3 runs 12 residues. CDR1 is LGHDT and CDR2 is YNNKEL in the germline V gene (reference sequence). Trimming took 1 base from V and 12 from J, leaving 12 bases between them. CDR3 bases: TGTGCCAGCAGCCAAGCACAGGACCGGCACACCTTC. Protein: CASSQAQDRHTF.

The chain uses TRBV27 and TRBJ1-5; possibly TRBD1 for D (6 bases). The germline CDR1 and CDR2 sequences are MNHEY and SMNVEV (reference sequence). This CDR3 spans 14 amino acids. The ends were cut back, 6 bases at V and 0 bases at J, with 9 bases in the middle. CDR3 sequence reads: CASRFRGSNQPQHF. The DNA for the CDR3 is TGTGCCAGCAGGTTCAGGGGTAGCAATCAGCCCCAGCATTTT.

The chain uses TRBV18 and TRBJ2-6, with TRBD1 as a possible D gene (6 bases). Per germline, CDR1 KGHSH and CDR2 LQKENI. This CDR3 has 15 residues. V lost 3 bases and J 4 bases, leaving 10 bases between the germline ends. CDR3 bases: TGTGCCAGCTCACCCGGGACATCCGGGGCCAACGTCCTGACTTTC. Residues: CASSPGTSGANVLTF.

The CDR3 nucleotides read TGTGCCAGCTCACCGTCGGTCCAAGAGACCCAGTACTTC. Protein: CASSPSVQETQYF. The chain links TRBV18 to TRBJ2-5; unclear D gene. In germline, CDR1 is KGHSH, CDR2 LQKENI. The germline V and J ends were trimmed by 3 bases and 1 base, with 6 bases remaining between them. The CDR3 spans 13 residues.

This chain links TRBV28 with TRBJ2-7; the match to TRBD2 covers 10 bases. Germline assignment: CDR1 MDHEN and CDR2 SYDVKM. V was pared by 3 bases and J by 6 bases, with 2 bases of the junction left unmatched. The CDR3 loop spans 13 amino acids. CDR3 residues: CASSFASGSEQYF. For the CDR3, the DNA is TGTGCCAGCAGTTTTGCTAGCGGGAGCGAGCAGTACTTC.

The rearrangement joins TRBV30 to TRBJ2-7; D gene ambiguous. The CDR3 consists of 12 residues. The V gene lost 3 bases and the J gene lost 7 bases, with 13 bases spanning the gap. Germline-derived CDR1 and CDR2 are GTSNPN and SVGIG (reference sequence). The CDR3: CAWSPRVVEQYF. The DNA for the CDR3 is TGTGCCTGGAGCCCTCGAGTAGTAGAGCAGTACTTC.

The rearrangement links TRBV7-9 to TRBJ2-7; D is unclear. V lost 2 bases to trimming and J lost 6 bases, with 11 bases between them. The germline gives CDR1 SEHNR, CDR2 FQNEAQ (reference sequence). The CDR3 sequence is 13 residues long. CDR3 nucleotide sequence: TGTGCCAGCAGCTTATTCGACACCCGCGAGCAGTACTTC. This encodes CASSLFDTREQYF.

The rearrangement links TRBV19 to TRBJ2-7, with 7 bases identical to TRBD1. The V and J ends lost 5 bases and 3 bases, in that order; junction bases with no gene match: 4. Per the germline V gene, CDR1 is LNHDA and CDR2 is SQIVND (reference sequence). The length of the CDR3 is 13 residues. The CDR3 protein is CASSPRQGYEQYF. The CDR3 DNA is TGTGCCAGTAGTCCACGACAGGGCTACGAGCAGTACTTC. The full variable domain, its missing parts supplied by reference TRBV19 and TRBJ2-7, is DGGITQSPKYLFRKEGQNVTLSCEQNLNHDAMYWYRQDPGQGLRLIYYSQIVNDFQKGDIAEGYSVSREKKESFPLTVTSAQKNPTAFYLCASSPRQGYEQYFGPGTRLTVT.

V and J are TRBV3-1 (or the pseudogene TRBV3-2) and TRBJ2-1; 8 positions agree with TRBD2. The V gene end was trimmed by 4 bases and the J gene end by 14 bases; junction bases not matched to a gene: 10. CDR1 and CDR2 from the germline V gene are LGHDT and YNNKEL (reference sequence). This CDR3 has 13 amino acids. The CDR3 protein is CASSLGWAGGEFF. CDR3 nucleotide sequence: TGTGCCAGCAGCCTCGGATGGGCGGGAGGAGAGTTCTTC.

As regards this clone: The same CDR3 arises from other DNA sequences in this sample as well. The chain employs TRBV2 and TRBJ1-1; D is possibly TRBD1 (6 bases). V gave up 6 bases and J gave up 1 base, with 9 bases separating them. The CDR3 covers 13 residues. Germline V gene sequence: CDR1 SNHLY, CDR2 FYNNEI. The CDR3 here is CASSPQGNTEAFF. The CDR3 bases are TGTGCCAGCAGCCCACAGGGGAACACTGAAGCTTTCTTT. Complete variable domain (other parts from reference TRBV2 and TRBJ1-1): EPEVTQTPSHQVTQMGQEVILRCVPISNHLYFYWYRQILGQKVEFLVSFYNNEISEKSEIFDDQFSVERPDGSNFTLKIRSTKLEDSAMYFCASSPQGNTEAFFGQGTRLTVV.

The chain uses TRBV19 and TRBJ2-5; 9 bases match TRBD2. The CDR3 extends over 17 amino acids. Trimming at V came to 4 bases and at J to 4 bases, leaving 13 bases not matched to a gene. Looked up from germline, CDR1 is LNHDA and CDR2 is SQIVND (reference sequence). CDR3 coding DNA: TGTGCCAGTAGTAAAGCCCCGGGACTAGCAGGTTCAGAGACCCAGTACTTC. It codes for CASSKAPGLAGSETQYF.

The rearrangement uses TRBV14 and TRBJ1-1, with D possibly TRBD1 on 5 matching bases. The CDR3 has 15 residues. V was pared by 4 bases and J by 3 bases, with 15 bases between. Per the germline V gene, CDR1 is SGHDN and CDR2 is FVKESK. The DNA of the CDR3 is TGTGCCAGCAGCCCAACCAGGGTTGTGTACACTGAAGCTTTCTTT. As protein: CASSPTRVVYTEAFF.

V gene TRBV6-1 combines with J gene TRBJ1-2; no clear D gene. The V and J ends lost 0 bases and 4 bases respectively, with 12 bases between them. CDR1 and CDR2 from the germline V gene are MNHNS and SASEGT. CDR3 size: 15 residues. CDR3 amino acids: CASSEALGVSYGYTF. The DNA of the CDR3 is TGTGCCAGCAGTGAAGCGCTAGGAGTCTCCTATGGCTACACCTTC.

This clone was seen a handful of times. V usage is TRBV27 and J usage is TRBJ2-7, with TRBD1 as a possible D gene (5 bases). Trimming shortened V by 5 bases and J by 4 bases, and 15 bases separated the two germline ends. This CDR3 is built from 14 residues. Germline V gene lookup returns CDR1 MNHEY and CDR2 SMNVEV (reference sequence). CDR3 in amino acids: CASSRTGGRYEQYF. The CDR3 DNA sequence: TGTGCCAGCAGTAGAACAGGTGGTCGGTACGAGCAGTACTTC.

This clone was seen only once. Mismatch with germline at one junction end may stem from a read error. The rearrangement links TRBV6-1 to TRBJ2-1; maybe TRBD2 (6 bases). Germline V lookup: CDR1 MNHNS, CDR2 SASEGT. This CDR3 has 14 residues. Written as DNA, the CDR3 is TGTGCCAGCAGAGAAGGCGGGAATCACAATGAGCAGTTCTTC. Translated, it gives CASREGGNHNEQFF.

The rearrangement links TRBV30 to TRBJ2-5; weak D call: TRBD1 (5 bases). Trimming removed 1 base from V and 3 bases from J, with 12 bases in between. CDR1 and CDR2 from the germline V gene are GTSNPN and SVGIG (reference sequence). CDR3 length: 14 residues. The CDR3 coding sequence is TGTGCCTGGAGTGCAGTGGGCAGGGAAGAGACCCAGTACTTC. It codes for CAWSAVGREETQYF.

This clone showed up just once. This rearrangement joins TRBV12-3 or TRBV12-4 to TRBJ2-1; D gene uncertain. This CDR3 contains 11 residues. The V gene lost 3 bases and the J gene lost 13 bases, with 10 bases spanning the gap. The CDR3 DNA is TGTGCCAGCAGTTTGGGCAGAGAACAGTTCTTC. Translating it yields CASSLGREQFF.